This T cell receptor (beta chain) was recorded in a study of metastatic and nonmetastatic thyroid tumors. Using MiXCR, TCRdb reanalyzed the PCR reads. The repertoire has 18,000 or so clones, about 20% of them found once; the top ten carry 17%. No patient received treatment before thyroid surgery. Sequencing input: tumor tissue. This sequence originates from a female donor with papillary thyroid cancer or a benign thyroid nodule (not recorded which). Some clones in this sample may be carry-over from other donors' samples.

The CDR3 loop reads CASSFEGGPYNEQFF. The CDR3 coding sequence is TGCGCCAGCAGCTTTGAGGGGGGACCCTACAATGAGCAGTTCTTC. V gene TRBV5-1 combines with J gene TRBJ2-1; D could derive from TRBD1 or TRBD2 (6 bases each). Per germline, CDR1 SGHRS and CDR2 YFSETQ. Trimming removed 2 bases from V and 2 bases from J, with 11 bases in between. The CDR3 runs 15 residues.